Below, one T cell receptor (beta chain) is given with its context. This record comes from a study of blood T cell repertoires in COVID-19. The CDR3 loop spans 15 amino acids. Germline assignment: CDR1 MDHEN and CDR2 SYDVKM. V was shortened by 3 bases and J by 9 bases, with 20 bases between the two germline ends. Cohorts were assigned according to the clinical history that participants reported. The data were produced by immunoSEQ multiplex PCR, yet TCRdb's version contains in-frame clones alone and is incomplete. Counted here are fewer than 300,000 clones, about 91% occurring once; the ten biggest clones make up roughly 1.2%.

The chain recombines TRBV28 with TRBJ1-2; D possibly corresponds to TRBD1 (6 bases). This receptor was taken from a woman between 35 and 50 years old with acute COVID-19. The sequenced sample was PBMCs or T cells enriched from blood (not recorded which). CDR3 amino acids: CASSFAGGRGLSYTF. The CDR3 DNA sequence: TGTGCCAGCAGTTTCGCGGGGGGGCGCGGTTTGAGCTACACCTTC.